The clone carrying this T cell receptor (beta chain) was seen more than once but under ten times. Its antigen is as yet unknown. This sample stems from a study of cytomegalovirus exposure and HLA in healthy donors. General study results and limits: By HLA locus, TCR association rates varied in a later analysis, with DRB1 showing the most and HLA-C the fewest.

Use of 60 Vbeta and 13 Jbeta primers characterized the PCR. Method: immunoSEQ multiplex PCR; TCRdb's copy keeps in-frame clones and lacks some. The profile shows about 78,000 clones, about three quarters of them singletons. Trimming took off 1 base at V and 0 bases at J, with 10 bases between the two ends. The CDR3 is 16 amino acids. Germline V gives CDR1 SGHRS, CDR2 YFSETQ. This TCR came from a woman in her thirties or forties in good health and CMV-seropositive. Material for sequencing was PBMCs. The chain has TRBV5-1 and TRBJ1-4, with a weak D call TRBD1 (5 bases). Written as DNA, the CDR3 is TGCGCCAGCAGCTTGCCGACAGACGCAACTAATGAAAAACTGTTTTTT. Residues: CASSLPTDATNEKLFF.